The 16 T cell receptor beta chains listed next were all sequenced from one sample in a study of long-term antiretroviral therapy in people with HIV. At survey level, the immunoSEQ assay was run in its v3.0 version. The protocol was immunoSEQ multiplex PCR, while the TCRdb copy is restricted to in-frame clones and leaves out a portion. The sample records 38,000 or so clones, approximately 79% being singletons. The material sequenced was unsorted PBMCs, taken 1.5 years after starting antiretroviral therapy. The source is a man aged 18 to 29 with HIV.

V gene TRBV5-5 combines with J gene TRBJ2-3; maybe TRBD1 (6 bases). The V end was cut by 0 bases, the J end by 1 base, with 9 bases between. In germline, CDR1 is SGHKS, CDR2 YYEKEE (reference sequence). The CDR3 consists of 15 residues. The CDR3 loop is CASSLGRQGTDTQYF. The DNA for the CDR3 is TGTGCCAGCAGCTTGGGGAGACAGGGCACAGATACGCAGTATTTT.

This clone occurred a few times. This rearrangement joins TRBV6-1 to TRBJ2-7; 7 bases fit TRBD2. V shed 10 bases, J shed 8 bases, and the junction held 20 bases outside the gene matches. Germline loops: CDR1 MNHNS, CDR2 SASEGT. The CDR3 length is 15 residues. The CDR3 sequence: CATSVEYRTRPQQYF. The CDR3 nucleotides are TGTGCCACCTCTGTGGAATATCGGACTAGACCCCAGCAGTACTTC.

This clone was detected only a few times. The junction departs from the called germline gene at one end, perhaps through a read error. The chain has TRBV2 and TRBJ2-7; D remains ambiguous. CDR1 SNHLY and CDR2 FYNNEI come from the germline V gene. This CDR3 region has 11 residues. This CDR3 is CASREGVTENF. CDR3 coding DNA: TGTGCCAGCAGGGAAGGAGTTACGGAGAACTTC.

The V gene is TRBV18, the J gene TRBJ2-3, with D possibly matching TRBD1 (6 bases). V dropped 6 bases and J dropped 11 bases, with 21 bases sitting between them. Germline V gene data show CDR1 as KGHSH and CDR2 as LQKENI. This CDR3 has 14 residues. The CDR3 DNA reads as TGTGCCAGCTCGGACAGTTCCTTGATCGAAAAGCAGTATTTT. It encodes CASSDSSLIEKQYF.

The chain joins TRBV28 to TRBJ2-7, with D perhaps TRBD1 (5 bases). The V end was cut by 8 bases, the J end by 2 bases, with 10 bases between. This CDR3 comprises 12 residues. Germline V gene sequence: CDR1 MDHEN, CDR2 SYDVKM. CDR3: CASGDRAYEQYF. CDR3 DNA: TGTGCCAGCGGAGACAGAGCCTACGAGCAGTACTTC.

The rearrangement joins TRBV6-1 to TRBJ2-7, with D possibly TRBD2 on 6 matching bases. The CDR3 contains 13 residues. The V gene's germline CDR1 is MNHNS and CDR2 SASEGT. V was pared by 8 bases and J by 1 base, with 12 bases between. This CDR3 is CASRGGGSYEQYF. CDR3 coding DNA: TGTGCCAGCCGAGGTGGGGGGTCCTACGAGCAGTACTTC.

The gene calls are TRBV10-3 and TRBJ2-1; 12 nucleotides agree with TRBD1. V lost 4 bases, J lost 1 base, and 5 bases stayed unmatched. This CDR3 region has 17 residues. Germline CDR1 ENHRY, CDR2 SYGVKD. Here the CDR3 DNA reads TGTGCCATCAGTGCCAGGGGACAGGGGGCATCCTACAATGAGCAGTTCTTC. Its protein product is CAISARGQGASYNEQFF.

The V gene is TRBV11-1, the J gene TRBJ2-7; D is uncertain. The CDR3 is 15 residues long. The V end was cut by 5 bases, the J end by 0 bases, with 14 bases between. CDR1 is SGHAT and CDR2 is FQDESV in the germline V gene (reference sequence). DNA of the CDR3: TGTGCCAGCAGCCCCCATAGGTCCAACTCCTACGAGCAGTACTTC. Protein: CASSPHRSNSYEQYF.

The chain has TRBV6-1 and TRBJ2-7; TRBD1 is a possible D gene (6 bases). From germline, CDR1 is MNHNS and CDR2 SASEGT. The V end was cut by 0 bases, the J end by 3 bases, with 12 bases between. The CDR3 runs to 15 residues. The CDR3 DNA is TGTGCCAGCAGTGAAGCGCTTGGGACACTCTACGAGCAGTACTTC. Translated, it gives CASSEALGTLYEQYF.

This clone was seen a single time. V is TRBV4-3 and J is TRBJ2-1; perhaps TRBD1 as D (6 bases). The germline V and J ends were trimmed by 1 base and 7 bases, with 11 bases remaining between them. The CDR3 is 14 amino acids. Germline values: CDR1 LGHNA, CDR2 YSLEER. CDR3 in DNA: TGCGCCAGCAGCCAAGGGGACATAGCGAATGAGCAGTTCTTC. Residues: CASSQGDIANEQFF.

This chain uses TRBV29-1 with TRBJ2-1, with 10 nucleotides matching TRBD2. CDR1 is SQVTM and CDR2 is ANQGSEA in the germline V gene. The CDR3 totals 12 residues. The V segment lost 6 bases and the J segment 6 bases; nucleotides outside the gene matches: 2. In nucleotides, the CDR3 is TGCAGCGTATCTAGCGGGAGCAATGAGCAGTTCTTC. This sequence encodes CSVSSGSNEQFF.

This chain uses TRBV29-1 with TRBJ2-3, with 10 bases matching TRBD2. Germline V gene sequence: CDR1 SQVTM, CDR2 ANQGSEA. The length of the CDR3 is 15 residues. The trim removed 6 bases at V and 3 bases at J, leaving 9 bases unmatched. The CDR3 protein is CSVGQAGGQTDTQYF. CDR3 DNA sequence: TGCAGCGTGGGGCAAGCGGGAGGGCAGACAGATACGCAGTATTTT.

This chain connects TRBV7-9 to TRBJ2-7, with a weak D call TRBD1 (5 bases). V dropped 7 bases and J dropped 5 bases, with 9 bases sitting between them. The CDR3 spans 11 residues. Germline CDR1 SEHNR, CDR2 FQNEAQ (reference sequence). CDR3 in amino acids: CASTDSDEQYF. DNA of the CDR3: TGTGCCAGCACCGACAGCGACGAGCAGTACTTC.

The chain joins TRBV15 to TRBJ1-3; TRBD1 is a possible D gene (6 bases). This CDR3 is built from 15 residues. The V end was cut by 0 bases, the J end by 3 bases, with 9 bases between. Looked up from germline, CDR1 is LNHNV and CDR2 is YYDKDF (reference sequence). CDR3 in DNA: TGTGCCACCAGCAGAGAGGGGGCACGTGGAAACACCATATATTTT. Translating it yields CATSREGARGNTIYF. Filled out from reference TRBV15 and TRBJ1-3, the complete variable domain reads DAMVIQNPRYQVTQFGKPVTLSCSQTLNHNVMYWYQQKSSQAPKLLFHYYDKDFNNEADTPDNFQSRRPNTSFCFLDIRSPGLGDTAMYLCATSREGARGNTIYFGEGSWLTVV.

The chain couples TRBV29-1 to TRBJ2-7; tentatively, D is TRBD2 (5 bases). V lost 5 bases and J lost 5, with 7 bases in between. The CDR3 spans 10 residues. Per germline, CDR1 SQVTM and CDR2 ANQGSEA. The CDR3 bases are TGCAGCGTTTCGGGGAACGAGCAGTACTTC. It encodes CSVSGNEQYF.

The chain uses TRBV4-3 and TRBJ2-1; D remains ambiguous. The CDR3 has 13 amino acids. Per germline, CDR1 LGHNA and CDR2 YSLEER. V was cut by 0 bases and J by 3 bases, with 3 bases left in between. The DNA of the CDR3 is TGCGCCAGCAGCCAAGATTACTACAATGAGCAGTTCTTC. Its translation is CASSQDYYNEQFF.